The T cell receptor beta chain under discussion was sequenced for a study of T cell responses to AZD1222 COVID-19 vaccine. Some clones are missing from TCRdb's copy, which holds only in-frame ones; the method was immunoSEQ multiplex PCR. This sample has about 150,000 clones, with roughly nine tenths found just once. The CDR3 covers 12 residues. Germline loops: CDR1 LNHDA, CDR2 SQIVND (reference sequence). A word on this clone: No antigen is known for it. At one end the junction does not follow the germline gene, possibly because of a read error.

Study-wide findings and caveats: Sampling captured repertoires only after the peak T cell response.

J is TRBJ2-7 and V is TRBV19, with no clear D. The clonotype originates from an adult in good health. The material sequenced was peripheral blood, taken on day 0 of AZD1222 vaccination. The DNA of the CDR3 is TGCTCGTCGCGGCCATCGCTGGGCGAGCAGTACTTC. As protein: CSSRPSLGEQYF.